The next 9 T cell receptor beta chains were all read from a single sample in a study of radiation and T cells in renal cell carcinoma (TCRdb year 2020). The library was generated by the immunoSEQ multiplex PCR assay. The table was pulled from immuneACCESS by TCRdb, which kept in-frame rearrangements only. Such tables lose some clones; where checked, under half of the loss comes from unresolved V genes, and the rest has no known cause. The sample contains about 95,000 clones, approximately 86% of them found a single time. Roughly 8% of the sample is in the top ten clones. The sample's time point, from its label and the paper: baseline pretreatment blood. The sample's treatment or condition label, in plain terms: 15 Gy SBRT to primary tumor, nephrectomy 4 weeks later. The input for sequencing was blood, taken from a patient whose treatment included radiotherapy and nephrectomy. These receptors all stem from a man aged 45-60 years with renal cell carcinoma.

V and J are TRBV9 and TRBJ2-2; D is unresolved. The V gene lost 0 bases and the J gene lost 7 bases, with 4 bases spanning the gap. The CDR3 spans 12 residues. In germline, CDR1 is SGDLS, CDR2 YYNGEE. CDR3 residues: CASSVVGGELFF. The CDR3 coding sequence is TGTGCCAGCAGCGTAGTAGGCGGGGAGCTGTTTTTT.

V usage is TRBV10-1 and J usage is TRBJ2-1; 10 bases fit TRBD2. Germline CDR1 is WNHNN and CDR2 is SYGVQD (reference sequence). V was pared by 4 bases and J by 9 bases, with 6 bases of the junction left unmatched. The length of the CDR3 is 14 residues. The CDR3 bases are TGCGCCAGCAGTGTTCTAGCGGGAGTAGGTGAGCAGTTCTTC. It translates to CASSVLAGVGEQFF.

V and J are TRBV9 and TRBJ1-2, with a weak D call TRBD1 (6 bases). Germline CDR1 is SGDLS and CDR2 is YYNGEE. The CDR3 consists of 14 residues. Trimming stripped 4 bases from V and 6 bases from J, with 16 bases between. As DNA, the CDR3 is TGTGCCAGCAGCCCCTATGGAGGGGGGGATGGCTACACCTTC. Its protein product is CASSPYGGGDGYTF.

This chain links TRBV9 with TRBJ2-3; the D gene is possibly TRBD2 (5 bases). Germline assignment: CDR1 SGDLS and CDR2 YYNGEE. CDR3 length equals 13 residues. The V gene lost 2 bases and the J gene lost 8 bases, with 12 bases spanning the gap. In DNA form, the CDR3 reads TGTGCCAGCAGCGTCCCGACACTAGGTACGCAGTATTTT. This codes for CASSVPTLGTQYF.

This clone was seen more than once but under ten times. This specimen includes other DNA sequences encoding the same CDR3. This CDR3 reads CASSLQGYEQYF. The CDR3, as DNA: TGCGCCAGCAGTCTGCAGGGATACGAGCAGTACTTC. This chain connects TRBV5-1 to TRBJ2-7, with TRBD1 as a possible D gene (5 bases). Trimming removed 5 bases from V and 4 bases from J, with 10 bases in between. This CDR3 region has 12 residues. Germline V lookup: CDR1 SGHRS, CDR2 YFSETQ.

This CDR3 reads CASSQELAGGYEQYF. In DNA, the CDR3 is TGTGCCAGCAGCCAAGAGCTAGCGGGGGGATACGAGCAGTACTTC. The rearrangement uses TRBV4-2 and TRBJ2-7, with 11 bases matching TRBD2. With V trimmed by 0 bases and J by 4 bases, 2 bases remained unmatched. Germline V CDR1 and CDR2: LGHNA, YNFKEQ. CDR3 length equals 15 residues.

DNA of the CDR3: TGTGCCAGCAGCTTAGGCGGACAGATCAGTGAGCAGTTCTTC. This encodes CASSLGGQISEQFF. The chain recombines TRBV11-3 with TRBJ2-1; D is perhaps TRBD1 (6 bases). Germline loops: CDR1 SGHNT, CDR2 YENEEA. Trimming took 1 base from V and 9 from J, leaving 13 bases between them. The length of the CDR3 is 14 residues.

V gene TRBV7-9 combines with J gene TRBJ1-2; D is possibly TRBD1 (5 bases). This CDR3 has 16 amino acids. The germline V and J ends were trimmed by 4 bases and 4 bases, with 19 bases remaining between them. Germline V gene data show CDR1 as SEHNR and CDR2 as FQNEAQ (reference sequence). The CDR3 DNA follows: TGTGCCAGCAGCTCTGCATCCGACGGAGGGACCTATGGCTACACCTTC. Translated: CASSSASDGGTYGYTF.

CDR3 protein: CASSLTGTMAYEQYF. The DNA of the CDR3 is TGTGCCAGCAGCTTGACCGGGACTATGGCCTACGAGCAGTACTTC. The rearrangement links TRBV5-6 to TRBJ2-7; 7 positions agree with TRBD2. There are 15 residues in the CDR3. V lost 1 base to trimming and J lost 2 bases; unmatched junction nucleotides: 6. Germline V gene lookup returns CDR1 SGHDT and CDR2 YYEEEE.